Sequencing of this TCR beta chain was carried out in a study of blood T cell repertoires in COVID-19. In the authors' methods: Amplification of reference gene primers provided the estimated nucleated cell counts. Measured with immunoSEQ multiplex PCR; TCRdb has only the in-frame clones, and not every one. V and J calls plus clone size are reproduced from that table; the DNA served to infer D and trimming. The sample yields roughly 290,000 clones, 87% seen once. Germline V gives CDR1 SNHLY, CDR2 FYNNEI. The ends were cut back, 2 bases at V and 5 bases at J, with 12 bases in the middle. This CDR3 is 15 amino acids long.

The source of this sequence is a middle-aged woman who had recovered from COVID-19. Sequencing input: PBMCs or T cells enriched from blood (not recorded which). This chain uses TRBV2 with TRBJ1-4; tentatively, D is TRBD1 (6 bases). DNA for the CDR3: TGTGCCAGCAGTGAACCCCAGGACAGAAATGAAAAACTGTTTTTT. Encoded protein: CASSEPQDRNEKLFF. Supplemented by reference TRBV2 and TRBJ1-4, the full variable domain reads EPEVTQTPSHQVTQMGQEVILRCVPISNHLYFYWYRQILGQKVEFLVSFYNNEISEKSEIFDDQFSVERPDGSNFTLKIRSTKLEDSAMYFCASSEPQDRNEKLFFGSGTQLSVL.